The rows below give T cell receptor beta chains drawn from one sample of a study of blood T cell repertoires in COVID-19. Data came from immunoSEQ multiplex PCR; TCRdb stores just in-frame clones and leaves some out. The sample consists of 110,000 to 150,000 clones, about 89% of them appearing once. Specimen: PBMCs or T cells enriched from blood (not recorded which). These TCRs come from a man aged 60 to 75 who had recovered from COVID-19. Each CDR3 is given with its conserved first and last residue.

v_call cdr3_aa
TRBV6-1 CASSEYPRDGDGYTF
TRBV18 CASSPGDYSNQPQHF
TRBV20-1 CSADTGIGQYF
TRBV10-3 CAISESETQYF
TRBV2 CASSPNSYNSPLHF
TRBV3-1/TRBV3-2 CASSQGPSATYNEQFF
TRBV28 CASKPARGSEQFF
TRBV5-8 CASSLGPYQETQYF
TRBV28 CATRGTGGGYTF
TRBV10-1 CASSAGNYNSPLHF
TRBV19 CASSPRTGRNEQFF
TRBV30 CARDRRSYGYTF
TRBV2 CASSENRGWEKLFF
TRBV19 CASSILAGDSYEQYF
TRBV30 CAWNRGSQPQHF
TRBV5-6 CASSDLQGSGANVLTF
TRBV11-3 CASSFPAGRWHSEQFF
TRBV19 CASRATSGRRSGNEQFF
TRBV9 CASSAYSGAGDTQYF
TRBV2 CAGGRQTFEQYF
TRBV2 CASSELTGTPETQYF
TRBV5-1 CASSLAPPNTEAFF